This TCR beta chain was captured in a study of blood T cell repertoires in COVID-19. Study details: Sources were T cells, B-cell-depleted T cells, or PBMCs; the material itself was cDNA or gDNA.

Assignment of participants to cohorts was predicated upon participant-reported clinical history. In the original analysis: Estimation of nucleated cell counts was performed using reference gene primer amplification. Libraries were prepared by immunoSEQ multiplex PCR; TCRdb keeps only in-frame clonotypes and omits some of them. V and J calls and clone size are copied from that table; D and trimming were computed from the DNA. The top ten hold roughly 5.7% of the sample, which has 150,000 or so clones, 81% seen once. Germline values: CDR1 GTSNPN, CDR2 SVGIG (reference sequence). V was clipped by 2 bases and J by 10 bases, with 12 bases between them. This CDR3 is built from 13 residues.

The sequence was obtained from a woman aged 40 to 50 with acute COVID-19. The chain has TRBV30 and TRBJ1-6; unclear D gene. Input material: PBMCs or T cells enriched from blood (not recorded which). CDR3 in DNA: TGTGCCTGGAGTAACAGTATTGGCTCACCCCTCCACTTT. This gives the protein CAWSNSIGSPLHF. The full variable domain, rest sourced from reference TRBV30 and TRBJ1-6, is SQTIHQWPATLVQPVGSPLSLECTVEGTSNPNLYWYRQAAGRGLQLLFYSVGIGQISSEVPQNLSASRPQDRQFILSSKKLLLSDSGFYLCAWSNSIGSPLHFGNGTRLTVT.